Included here is one TCR beta chain sequence, with context. The data were taken from a study of blood T cell repertoires in COVID-19. Germline V CDR1 and CDR2: SGHTA, FQGNSA. The V end was cut by 1 base, the J end by 5 bases, with 9 bases between. This CDR3 is 14 amino acids long. Libraries were prepared by immunoSEQ multiplex PCR; TCRdb keeps only in-frame clonotypes and omits some of them. The sample includes about 47,000 clones, under 90% seen only once; the top ten take approximately 10%. Sequenced: peripheral blood. The chain has TRBV7-2 and TRBJ2-1, with a possible D match to TRBD2 (5 bases). This receptor was identified in a man in his sixties with acute or convalescent COVID-19. The CDR3 reads CASSLGLANNEQFF. CDR3 sequence (DNA): TGTGCCAGCAGCTTAGGGCTAGCCAACAATGAGCAGTTCTTC.